This T cell receptor (beta chain) was captured in a study of CD8+ T cells in alopecia areata. The CDR3 is 14 residues long. V lost 7 bases and J 8 bases, leaving 20 bases between the germline ends. The germline CDR1 and CDR2 sequences are LNHDA and SQIVND (reference sequence). Investigators sorted PBMCs to obtain both CD4+ and CD8+ T cells. Regarding the study as a whole: In patients, TCRs were shared less clearly than in mice, and HLA may possibly be involved. Greater clonality was observed in lesional scalp samples, especially alopecia totalis/universalis, versus normal scalp. Normal skin's resident alphabeta T cells are also sequenced in scalp samples.

This clone was observed a few times. Its antigen is not known. Extraction of RNA preceded its reverse transcription into cDNA, which served as the sequencing template. TCRdb's copy holds only in-frame clones and misses some; the assay was immunoSEQ multiplex PCR. The sample lists some 110,000 clones, about 61% occurring once. Sequencing was done on a sample of CD4+ T cells sorted from blood. The source of this sequence is a human donor in good health. The chain combines TRBV19 with TRBJ1-2; perhaps TRBD1 as D (5 bases). For the CDR3, the DNA is TGTGCCAGTACCTCCCCCGGGGGACTAAGGGGCTACACCTTC. It specifies CASTSPGGLRGYTF.